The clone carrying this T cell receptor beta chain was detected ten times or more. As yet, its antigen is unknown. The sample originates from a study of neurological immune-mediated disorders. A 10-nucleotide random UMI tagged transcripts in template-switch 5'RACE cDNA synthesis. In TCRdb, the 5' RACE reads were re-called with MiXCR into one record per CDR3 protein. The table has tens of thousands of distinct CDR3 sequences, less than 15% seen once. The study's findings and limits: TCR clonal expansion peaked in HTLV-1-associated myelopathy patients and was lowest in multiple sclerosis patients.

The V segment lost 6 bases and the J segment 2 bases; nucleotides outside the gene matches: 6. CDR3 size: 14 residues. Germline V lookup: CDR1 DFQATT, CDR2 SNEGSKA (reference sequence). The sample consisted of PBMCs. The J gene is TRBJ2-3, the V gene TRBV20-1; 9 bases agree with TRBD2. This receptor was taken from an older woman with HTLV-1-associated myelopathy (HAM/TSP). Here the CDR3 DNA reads TGCAGTGCGGGAAGGGGACTAGCCACAGATACGCAGTATTTT. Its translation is CSAGRGLATDTQYF.